Shown below are 20 T cell receptor beta chains from a single sample sequenced in a study of shared clonotypes between healthy human individuals (dated by TCRdb to 2018 to 2020). Libraries were prepared through the immunoSEQ multiplex PCR assay. TCRdb stores this immuneACCESS table with in-frame sequences only. Part of the clones is absent; in the studies checked, under half of the shortfall reflects unresolved V genes, and no reason is known for the rest. The table for this sample lists approximately 2.1 million clones; just over 90% of them were counted only once. 0.39% of the sample comes from the top ten. The specimen sequenced was naive CD4+ T cells from PBMCs. What this sample's cell subset or site label stands for: CD45RA+ positively selected. The origin of the receptors is a man younger than 35 in good health. Some clones in this sample may be carry-over from other donors' samples.

The rearrangement links TRBV25-1 to TRBJ2-3; 7 bases match TRBD1. In germline, CDR1 is MGHDK, CDR2 SYGVNS. The length of the CDR3 is 18 residues. V was clipped by 0 bases and J by 0 bases; unmatched bases: 9. DNA for the CDR3: TGTGCCAGCAGTGAATATTTAGGGACAGACCACAGCACAGATACGCAGTATTTT. This translates into CASSEYLGTDHSTDTQYF.

V usage is TRBV9 and J usage is TRBJ1-1; D unresolved. Germline CDR1 SGDLS, CDR2 YYNGEE. The CDR3 has 11 amino acids. V was pared by 4 bases and J by 6 bases, with 7 bases between. Written as DNA, the CDR3 is TGTGCCAGCAGCCCCCTATCTGAAGCTTTCTTT. Residues: CASSPLSEAFF.

CDR3: CASSILSYGYTF. DNA of the CDR3: TGTGCCAGCAGCATCCTGAGCTATGGCTACACCTTC. This chain uses TRBV7-2 with TRBJ1-2; no reliable D call. The V end lost 5 bases, the J end lost 4 bases, and 8 bases lay between the germline ends. This CDR3 is built from 12 residues. Per germline, CDR1 SGHTA and CDR2 FQGNSA.

This sequence joins TRBV18 and TRBJ1-5; D gene ambiguous. Deletions cut 6 bases from V and 0 bases from J, with 12 bases between. The CDR3 covers 15 residues. The germline gives CDR1 KGHSH, CDR2 LQKENI. The CDR3 DNA reads as TGTGCCAGCTCCCGAGAAGGAGTTAGCAATCAGCCCCAGCATTTT. It translates to CASSREGVSNQPQHF.

This clone was found once. J is TRBJ2-7 and V is TRBV28, with 7 bases that match TRBD2. CDR3 length equals 12 residues. The trim removed 7 bases at V and 2 bases at J, leaving 2 bases unmatched. CDR1 MDHEN and CDR2 SYDVKM come from the germline V gene. CDR3 sequence reads: CASKAGPYEQYF. The CDR3 region has the DNA TGTGCCAGCAAAGCGGGGCCCTACGAGCAGTACTTC.

This chain uses TRBV6-5 with TRBJ2-5, with a tentative D call TRBD2 (5 bases). This CDR3 has 11 residues. Germline V CDR1 and CDR2: MNHEY, SVGAGI. V was clipped by 10 bases and J by 5 bases, with 11 bases between them. CDR3: CATGVRETQYF. The DNA of the CDR3 is TGTGCCACCGGGGTTAGGGAGACCCAGTACTTC.

Note on this clone: Other DNA variants within this sample encode the same CDR3. The CDR3 protein is CASSGIYEQYF. The DNA for the CDR3 is TGTGCCAGCAGTGGAATCTACGAGCAGTACTTC. V and J are TRBV6-1 and TRBJ2-7; D ambiguous. Germline V gene data show CDR1 as MNHNS and CDR2 as SASEGT. The V gene lost 4 bases and the J gene lost 3 bases, with 4 bases spanning the gap. CDR3 size: 11 residues.

Here the CDR3 reads CAISESTRNEQYF. CDR3 nucleotide sequence: TGTGCCATCAGTGAGTCGACGAGGAACGAGCAGTACTTC. The gene calls are TRBV10-3 and TRBJ2-7; D call uncertain. The CDR3 has 13 residues. The V end was cut by 0 bases, the J end by 5 bases, with 8 bases between. Per germline, CDR1 ENHRY and CDR2 SYGVKD.

The gene calls are TRBV7-3 and TRBJ2-5; 8 nucleotides agree with TRBD1. Germline V gene sequence: CDR1 SGHTA, CDR2 FQGTGA. CDR3 length: 14 amino acids. With 4 bases clipped from V and 5 bases from J, the junction kept 6 bases outside the gene matches. CDR3 bases: TGTGCCAGCAGCTCCAGGGGGCGCAGGGAGACCCAGTACTTC. As protein: CASSSRGRRETQYF.

This clone was observed a handful of times. The chain joins TRBV2 to TRBJ1-1, with D unclear. Germline CDR1 SNHLY, CDR2 FYNNEI. The CDR3 is 14 amino acids. V lost 6 bases and J lost 0, with 11 bases in between. This CDR3 reads CASRGYRLNTEAFF. The CDR3 region has the DNA TGTGCCAGCAGAGGTTACCGATTGAACACTGAAGCTTTCTTT.

For this clone: The sample has other DNA sequences that encode this CDR3 too. The chain uses TRBV5-6 and TRBJ2-1, with D possibly TRBD1 on 6 matching bases. Germline-derived CDR1 and CDR2 are SGHDT and YYEEEE. This CDR3 is 12 amino acids long. V lost 2 bases and J 6 bases, leaving 6 bases between the germline ends. The CDR3 here is CASSLGGNEQFF. The CDR3 bases are TGTGCCAGCAGCTTAGGGGGCAATGAGCAGTTCTTC.

This clone came up once. Other DNA sequences in the sample encode the same CDR3. The chain has TRBV5-1 and TRBJ2-7, with a possible D match to TRBD1 (5 bases). Looked up from germline, CDR1 is SGHRS and CDR2 is YFSETQ. The CDR3 contains 15 residues. Trimming removed 0 bases from V and 0 bases from J, with 10 bases in between. The CDR3 region has the DNA TGCGCCAGCAGCTTGGGGGGCAGCAGCTCCTACGAGCAGTACTTC. Translation gives CASSLGGSSSYEQYF.

The genes are TRBV27 and TRBJ1-2; 11 bases are shared with TRBD1. V dropped 1 base and J dropped 6; count of bases not matched to a gene: 7. Looked up from germline, CDR1 is MNHEY and CDR2 is SMNVEV (reference sequence). CDR3 length: 16 amino acids. The CDR3 reads CASSLLRTGGANGYTF. The CDR3 nucleotides are TGTGCCAGCAGTTTATTGCGGACAGGGGGCGCGAATGGCTACACCTTC.

The gene calls are TRBV27 and TRBJ2-7, with TRBD2 matching over 8 bases. V gave up 3 bases and J gave up 4 bases; unmatched junction bases: 8. CDR3 length: 15 amino acids. Germline V gene data show CDR1 as MNHEY and CDR2 as SMNVEV (reference sequence). This CDR3 reads CASSFGIAGSYEQYF. CDR3 nucleotide sequence: TGTGCCAGCAGTTTCGGAATAGCGGGGAGTTACGAGCAGTACTTC.

The chain has TRBV5-4 and TRBJ2-7, with a tentative D call TRBD1 (5 bases). Trimming took off 3 bases at V and 0 bases at J, with 13 bases between the two ends. The CDR3 has 15 residues. Germline V lookup: CDR1 SGHNT, CDR2 YYREEE (reference sequence). This CDR3 is CASSSQTESSYEQYF. CDR3 in DNA: TGTGCCAGCAGCTCTCAGACAGAGTCCTCCTACGAGCAGTACTTC.

The chain links TRBV29-1 to TRBJ2-1, with TRBD2 identical over 11 bases. The ends lost 1 base at V and 7 bases at J; junction bases unmatched: 9. The CDR3 is made up of 16 amino acids. Germline CDR1 is SQVTM and CDR2 is ANQGSEA. The CDR3 here is CSVEVAGGVPGNEQFF. The CDR3 DNA reads as TGCAGCGTTGAAGTAGCGGGAGGGGTCCCAGGGAATGAGCAGTTCTTC.

This rearrangement joins TRBV6-6 to TRBJ2-2, with D perhaps matching TRBD2 (5 bases). V was trimmed by 5 bases and J by 2 bases, leaving 15 bases between them. The length of the CDR3 is 16 residues. Germline CDR1 reads MNHNY; CDR2 reads SVGAGI (reference sequence). The CDR3 sequence is CASSPQEAGNTGELFF. For the CDR3, the DNA is TGTGCCAGCAGTCCCCAGGAGGCAGGAAACACCGGGGAGCTGTTTTTT.

The chain links TRBV5-1 to TRBJ2-5; perhaps TRBD2 as D (6 bases). V was pared by 6 bases and J by 5 bases, with 17 bases between. This CDR3 contains 14 residues. Germline lookup yields CDR1 SGHRS and CDR2 YFSETQ. The CDR3 coding sequence is TGCGCCAGCACGACTCGGGGAGGTTGGGAGACCCAGTACTTC. This codes for CASTTRGGWETQYF.

This chain uses TRBV30 with TRBJ1-2; 9 nucleotides align to TRBD1. With 5 bases clipped from V and 8 bases from J, the junction kept 6 bases outside the gene matches. This CDR3 contains 12 residues. Germline CDR1 and CDR2: GTSNPN and SVGIG (reference sequence). The CDR3 loop is CAWGDRAVGYTF. CDR3 DNA: TGTGCCTGGGGGGACAGGGCTGTCGGCTACACCTTC.

The genes are TRBV28 and TRBJ2-7; D is perhaps TRBD1 (5 bases). V lost 3 bases to trimming and J lost 0 bases, with 12 bases between them. Germline V gene lookup returns CDR1 MDHEN and CDR2 SYDVKM. CDR3 size: 15 residues. The CDR3 DNA reads TGTGCCAGCAGTTTTGGCAGGGCAAACTCCTACGAGCAGTACTTC. Translating it yields CASSFGRANSYEQYF. Based on the CDR3 plus reference TRBV28 and TRBJ2-7, the full variable domain is DVKVTQSSRYLVKRTGEKVFLECVQDMDHENMFWYRQDPGLGLRLIYFSYDVKMKEKGDIPEGYSVSREKKERFSLILESASTNQTSMYLCASSFGRANSYEQYFGPGTRLTVT.